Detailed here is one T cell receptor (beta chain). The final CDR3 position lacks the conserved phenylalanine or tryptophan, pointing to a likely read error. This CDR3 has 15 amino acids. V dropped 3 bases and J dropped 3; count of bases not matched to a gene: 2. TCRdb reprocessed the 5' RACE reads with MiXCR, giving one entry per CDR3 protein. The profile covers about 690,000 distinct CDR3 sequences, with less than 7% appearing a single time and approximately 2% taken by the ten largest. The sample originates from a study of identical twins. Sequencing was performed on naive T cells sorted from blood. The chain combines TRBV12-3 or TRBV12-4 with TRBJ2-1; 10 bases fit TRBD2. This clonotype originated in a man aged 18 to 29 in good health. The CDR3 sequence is CASSFGTSDYNEQFL. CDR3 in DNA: TGTGCCAGCAGTTTCGGGACTAGCGACTACAATGAGCAGTTCTTA.